Listed below are T cell receptor beta chains from one sample, sequenced in a study of T cell responses to AZD1222 COVID-19 vaccine. Profiled with immunoSEQ multiplex PCR; TCRdb holds only in-frame clones, not every one. This sample carries about 110,000 clones, roughly 90% of them seen once, and the ten largest clones take around 3.3%. The input for sequencing was peripheral blood, taken on day 0 of MenACWY control vaccination. Receptors were obtained from an adult in good health. Each CDR3 is given with its conserved first and last residue. A D gene is named only where the DNA matches it firmly. Size is stated for part of the rows, as once, few or many counts, or as a class when the clone is expanded.

d_call cdr3_length j_call clone_size v_call cdr3_nt cdr3_aa
. 15 TRBJ1-1 . TRBV10-3 TGTGCCATCAGGCGGCTTGGCGACGGGAACACTGAAGCTTTCTTT CAIRRLGDGNTEAFF
. 18 TRBJ1-1 . TRBV5-1 TGCGCCAGCAGCGAACACCCAGGGCCCCGGCCACCCAACACTGAAGCTTTCTTT CASSEHPGPRPPNTEAFF
. 14 TRBJ1-2 . TRBV6-5 TGTGCCAGCAGCGAGGGGATGGTTTATGATGGCTACACCTTC CASSEGMVYDGYTF
. 11 TRBJ2-7 . TRBV7-9 TGTGCCAGCAGCACCTGGGACGAGCAGTACTTC CASSTWDEQYF
TRBD1 18 TRBJ1-2 . TRBV28 TGTGCCAGCCTAGGCCTCCGGGACAGGGAAAGTGGGGACTATGGCTACACCTTC CASLGLRDRESGDYGYTF
. 13 TRBJ1-5 . TRBV7-2 TGTGCCAGCAGCTACGGGACAAATCAGCCCCAGCATTTT CASSYGTNQPQHF
. 14 TRBJ2-1 once TRBV28 TGTGCCAGCAGTTTTACAGGGTCCTACAATGAGCAGTTCTTC CASSFTGSYNEQFF
. 15 TRBJ1-2 few TRBV30 TGTGCCTGGAGTTTCGGGGCAGTAACCTTTTATGGCTACACCTTC CAWSFGAVTFYGYTF
. 15 TRBJ2-3 . TRBV9 TGTGCCAGCAGCGTAGCAGGGAGGAGCACAGATACGCAGTATTTT CASSVAGRSTDTQYF
TRBD1 14 TRBJ2-5 once TRBV5-1 TGCGCCAGCAGCCCGGGACAGACCCAAGAGACCCAGTACTTC CASSPGQTQETQYF
TRBD1 13 TRBJ2-1 . TRBV12-5 TGTGCTAGTGGTCCCCGGGACAGGGATGAGCAGTTCTTC CASGPRDRDEQFF
TRBD1 14 TRBJ1-2 . TRBV4-2 TGTGCCAGCAGCAACAGGGGGCGTGACTATGGCTACACCTTC CASSNRGRDYGYTF
. 14 TRBJ2-2 . TRBV5-1 TGCGCCAGCGCTGGGTCCGGGAACACCGGGGAGCTGTTTTTT CASAGSGNTGELFF
TRBD2 16 TRBJ2-7 once TRBV28 TGTGCCAGCAGTTTATCCAGCGGGGGGCTCCACCTCGAGCAGTACTTC CASSLSSGGLHLEQYF
TRBD1 16 TRBJ1-5 . TRBV2 TGTGCCAGCACTCTCCGGTCGACAGGGCCCAATCAGCCCCAGCATTTT CASTLRSTGPNQPQHF
TRBD1 14 TRBJ1-2 . TRBV5-5 TGTGCCAGCAGCATGGGGACAGACATCTATGGCTACACCTTC CASSMGTDIYGYTF
TRBD1 18 TRBJ1-5 . TRBV15 TGTGCCACCAGCAGAAATCGGGACAGGCGTTTCGACAATCAGCCCCAGCATTTT CATSRNRDRRFDNQPQHF
TRBD1 14 TRBJ2-7 . TRBV5-4 TGTGCCAGCAGCCGGGGACAGGGACTATACGAGCAGTACTTC CASSRGQGLYEQYF
TRBD1 11 TRBJ1-1 . TRBV6-5 TGTGCCAGCAGTCGACAGGGGGGAGCTTTCTTT CASSRQGGAFF
TRBD1 17 TRBJ1-6 few TRBV4-3 TGCGCCAGCAGCCAAGAGGGACAGAGCTCCTATAATTCACCCCTCCACTTT CASSQEGQSSYNSPLHF
. 15 TRBJ1-4 . TRBV6-5 TGTGCCAGCAGCCGGAAACAGGGAACAGATGAAAAACTGTTTTTT CASSRKQGTDEKLFF
TRBD1 15 TRBJ1-6 . TRBV7-6 TGTGCCAGCAGTTTTACAGGGGAGAGAGGTTCACCCCTCCACTTT CASSFTGERGSPLHF
. 15 TRBJ1-1 . TRBV7-9 TGTGCCAGCAGCTCACTAACAGGTAGCCACACTGAAGCTTTCTTT CASSSLTGSHTEAFF
. 16 TRBJ1-1 . TRBV3-1/TRBV3-2 TGTGCCAGCAGCTTGACCCCCAGCGGCAGGGACACTGAAGCTTTCTTT CASSLTPSGRDTEAFF
TRBD1 14 TRBJ1-2 . TRBV5-5 TGTGCCAGCAGCTTGGCCAGGGGGCCTTATGGCTACACCTTC CASSLARGPYGYTF
. 14 TRBJ2-5 . TRBV5-1 TGCGCCAGCAGCCCCGCAGCAGGGCGAGAGACCCAGTACTTC CASSPAAGRETQYF
TRBD2 16 TRBJ2-2 few TRBV5-1 TGCGCCAGCAGCTGGGGACGGGAGGTCGACACCGGGGAGCTGTTTTTT CASSWGREVDTGELFF
. 17 TRBJ2-3 . TRBV7-5 TGTGCCAGAAGCACGGGACTAGCGGGGGGCCAGGTAGATACGCAGTATTTT CARSTGLAGGQVDTQYF
TRBD1 13 TRBJ1-2 . TRBV7-2 TGTGCCAGCAGCTTAACCCCGGGACAGGCCTACACCTTC CASSLTPGQAYTF
. 13 TRBJ2-7 . TRBV11-2 TGTGCCAGCAGCTTAGATTTCTCGTACGAGCAGTACTTC CASSLDFSYEQYF
. 13 TRBJ1-3 . TRBV28 TGTGCCAGCAGTTACCGGGACAGAAACACCATATATTTT CASSYRDRNTIYF
. 14 TRBJ1-1 . TRBV7-9 TGTGCCAGCAGCGCCTCCGGGACGGAGTCTGAAGCTTTCTTT CASSASGTESEAFF
. 14 TRBJ1-6 . TRBV7-2 TGTGCCAGCAGCTTGAGCTCCTATAATTCACCCCTCCACTTT CASSLSSYNSPLHF
. 13 TRBJ1-5 . TRBV5-1 TGCGCCAGCAGCTCCCGGGAGGGTCAGCCCCAGCATTTT CASSSREGQPQHF
. 13 TRBJ1-1 . TRBV3-1/TRBV3-2 TGTGCCAGCAGCGTGACTGGGAGCACTGAAGCTTTCTTT CASSVTGSTEAFF
. 14 TRBJ2-7 . TRBV5-4 TGTGCCAGCAGCTTTGGGACTTCCACCTACGAGCAGTACTTC CASSFGTSTYEQYF
. 11 TRBJ2-1 . TRBV7-2 TGTGCTTCAGGGAGCAGCAATGAGCAGTTCTTC CASGSSNEQFF
. 15 TRBJ1-3 . TRBV5-1 TGCGCCAGCAGGGGAGGAGGGTCCTTCGGAAACACCATATATTTT CASRGGGSFGNTIYF
TRBD1 16 TRBJ1-2 few TRBV9 TGTGCCAGCAGCGTGGGGACAGCCTTCTCCCTCTATGGCTACACCTTC CASSVGTAFSLYGYTF
. 15 TRBJ1-3 . TRBV3-1/TRBV3-2 TGTGCCAGCAGGTTTGAGGACAGATCTGGAAACACCATATATTTT CASRFEDRSGNTIYF
. 11 TRBJ1-1 once TRBV19 TGTGCCAGTAGTATATGGCAGGGGGCTTTCTTT CASSIWQGAFF
. 14 TRBJ1-2 . TRBV7-3 TGTGCCAGCAGCCAAGTCGGTGGAGACCATGGCTACACCTTC CASSQVGGDHGYTF
TRBD2 17 TRBJ2-1 . TRBV5-1 TGCGCCAGCAGCTCCCGTGGTAGCGGGGGGGGTTACAATGAGCAGTTCTTC CASSSRGSGGGYNEQFF
TRBD2 17 TRBJ2-6 . TRBV5-1 TGCGCCAGCAGCGGTACTAGCGTAAGGTCCGGGGCCAACGTCCTGACTTTC CASSGTSVRSGANVLTF
TRBD1 13 TRBJ1-4 . TRBV11-2 TGTGCCAGCAGCTTACCAGGGGGGGTAAAACTGTTTTTT CASSLPGGVKLFF
TRBD1 17 TRBJ1-5 . TRBV5-6 TGTGCCAGCAGCTCACCCGGGACAGGGGGTTTAGATCAGCCCCAGCATTTT CASSSPGTGGLDQPQHF
. 13 TRBJ2-2 . TRBV30 TGTGCCTGGGCCACCGGGTATACCGGGGAGCTGTTTTTT CAWATGYTGELFF
. 14 TRBJ1-2 few TRBV5-1 TGCGCCAGCAGCTTGCATGACAGGCCCTATGGCTACACCTTC CASSLHDRPYGYTF
. 16 TRBJ2-3 . TRBV6-1 TGTGCCAGCAGTGAAGCGTTCGCAGGGGCGACAGATACGCAGTATTTT CASSEAFAGATDTQYF
. 13 TRBJ1-6 . TRBV11-3 TGTGCCAGCAGCTTAGCACGAAATTCACCCCTCCACTTT CASSLARNSPLHF
TRBD1 14 TRBJ1-1 . TRBV11-2 TGTGCCAGCAGCTCGGACAGGGTCGGCACTGAAGCTTTCTTT CASSSDRVGTEAFF
. 13 TRBJ1-2 . TRBV2 TGTGCCAGCAGTACACAGGGTAACTATGGCTACACCTTC CASSTQGNYGYTF
TRBD1 16 TRBJ2-7 once TRBV11-2 TGTGCCAGCAGCTTAGGTTGGGACAGGGAGTTGGTCGAGCAGTACTTC CASSLGWDRELVEQYF
. 17 TRBJ1-4 once TRBV6-1 TGTGCCAGCAGTGTCAGAGGAGGGGGAGTAACTAATGAAAAACTGTTTTTT CASSVRGGGVTNEKLFF
. 13 TRBJ1-6 once TRBV4-1 TGCGCCAGCAGCCAAGTAGTTGATTCACCCCTCCACTTT CASSQVVDSPLHF
. 14 TRBJ1-6 . TRBV9 TGTGCCAGCAGCCGAAACAGCTATAATTCACCCCTCCACTTT CASSRNSYNSPLHF
TRBD2 16 TRBJ2-7 . TRBV28 TGTGCCAGCGCCCTTGTGGGGGCGGGGGGATACTACGAGCAGTACTTC CASALVGAGGYYEQYF